This T cell receptor (beta chain) was observed in a study of cytomegalovirus exposure and HLA in healthy donors. Overall study: Researchers previously reported finding 90 million to 130 million unique TCR beta sequences from roughly 170 million T cells. Of the donors genotyped, several hundred in all, 65% to 90% fell in the Caucasian-associated ancestry cluster. Study results and limitations: Certain sequence variants were highly shared and formed a cluster, and this cluster was likely a sequencing artifact.

Trimming removed 5 bases from V and 0 bases from J, with 14 bases in between. There are 15 residues in the CDR3. Germline lookup yields CDR1 LNHNV and CDR2 YYDKDF (reference sequence). Worth noting for this clone: Its cognate antigen is unknown.

Donors in the study were healthy people who gave bone marrow. PCR was performed using 60 Vbeta and 13 Jbeta primers. Clones were read by immunoSEQ multiplex PCR, and TCRdb kept only the in-frame ones, dropping some. The sample comprises around 130,000 clones, under 85% of which are singletons, and roughly 5.2% rests with the top ten. This sequence joins TRBV15 and TRBJ2-7, with a tentative D call TRBD1 (5 bases). The sequenced material came from PBMCs. This TCR was recovered from a man aged 18 to 29 in good health and CMV-seropositive. The CDR3 DNA is TGTGCCACCAGCGAACCAGGACAAAACTCCTACGAGCAGTACTTC. It encodes CATSEPGQNSYEQYF.